Listed below are T cell receptor beta chains from one sample, sequenced in a study of breast tumors, draining lymph nodes, adjacent tissues. Via MiXCR, TCRdb re-called the multiplex PCR reads, giving one row per CDR3 protein. The table records some 65,000 distinct CDR3 sequences, roughly 44% of them present only once. The sequencing input was breast tumor tissue. The source of these receptors is a female donor with breast cancer. Some clones in this sample may be carry-over from other donors' samples. Each CDR3 is given with its conserved first and last residue. The D gene is left open where the match is weak. Expanded clones are given a class, and other clones once, few, many or no size at all.

>TRBV19|-|-|TRBJ2-2
TGTGCCAGTAGTATAATGGCCGGGGAGCTGTTTTTT
CASSIMAGELFF
>TRBV10-3|-|-|TRBJ2-5
TGTGCCATCAGATCCAGGGGAGGCGGCGAGACCCAGTACTTC
CAIRSRGGGETQYF
>TRBV9|TRBD1|-|TRBJ2-5
TGTGCCAGCAGCGGGGGACAGGGACAGAGAGAGACCCAGTACTTC
CASSGGQGQRETQYF
>TRBV4-1|-|many|TRBJ1-3
TGCGCCAGCAGCCCCCGCGATGGGTACACGCGGTCTGGAAACACCATATATTTT
CASSPRDGYTRSGNTIYF
>TRBV7-8|-|many|TRBJ1-3
TGTGCCAGCAGCTTAAGGTTGGGCAGCTACTCTGGAAACCCCATATATTTT
CASSLRLGSYSGNPIYF
>TRBV24-1|-|-|TRBJ1-2
TGTGCCACCAGTGCTAGAGAAACGATTCAAGGCTACACCTTC
CATSARETIQGYTF
>TRBV5-1|-|many|TRBJ1-2
TGCGCCAGCAGCCGGACCGACAGTAACTATGGCTACACCTTC
CASSRTDSNYGYTF
>TRBV7-2|TRBD2|-|TRBJ2-7
TGTGCCAGCAGTAAAACCCCCAGCGGGAGGGGATGCGAGCAGTACTTC
CASSKTPSGRGCEQYF
>TRBV7-9|-|many|TRBJ1-6
TGTGCCAGCAGCTTTCAAGACTTGTTGGGGGCGAGGTCACCCCTCCACTTT
CASSFQDLLGARSPLHF
>TRBV12-3/TRBV12-4|-|many|TRBJ1-1
TGTGCCAGCAGTTTAAGGGGAAACACTGAAGCTTTCTTT
CASSLRGNTEAFF
>TRBV6-6|-|once|TRBJ2-2
-
CASSPGTGLYEQYFGELFF
>TRBV9|-|-|TRBJ1-2
TGTGCCAGCAGCGAATACAGGGATGGCTACACCTTC
CASSEYRDGYTF
>TRBV7-2|-|many|TRBJ1-3
TGTGCCAGCAGCTCGGGACTCTCTGGAAACACCATATATTTT
CASSSGLSGNTIYF
>TRBV5-1|TRBD1|-|TRBJ1-2
TGCGCCAGCAGCTTGACCTGGGACAGGGGGCGGGGGTCTGACTATGGCTACACCTTC
CASSLTWDRGRGSDYGYTF
>TRBV15|-|once|TRBJ1-4
TGTGCCACCAGCAGAGAACCCCGACAGTATAACGAAAAACTGTTTTTT
CATSREPRQYNEKLFF
>TRBV2|-|-|TRBJ2-3
TGTGCCAGGCAGGTGGCGGGTTCGGATACGCAGTGTTTT
CARQVAGSDTQCF
>TRBV20-1|-|many|TRBJ2-3
TGCAGTGCTAGGGACCCCCGGTCCCTGACGCAGTATTTT
CSARDPRSLTQYF
>TRBV12-3/TRBV12-4|TRBD2|-|TRBJ2-2
TGTGCCAGCAGCCTAGCGCGGGGGGCAGGCAGCGGGGAGCTGTTTTTT
CASSLARGAGSGELFF
>TRBV6-5|TRBD2|many|TRBJ2-7
TGTGCCAGCAGATTTAGCGGGGGAACCTACGAGCAGTACTTC
CASRFSGGTYEQYF
>TRBV11-3|-|many|TRBJ2-5
TGTGCCAGCAGCATCGGACAGCAAGAGACCCAGTACTTC
CASSIGQQETQYF
>TRBV11-1|TRBD1|many|TRBJ1-1
TGTGCCAGCACGGATAGGACAGGGACCTCGAACACTGAAGCTTTCTTT
CASTDRTGTSNTEAFF
>TRBV12-3/TRBV12-4|-|many|TRBJ1-5
TGTGCCAGCAGTTTCGCCGGTAGCAATCAGCCCCAGCATTTT
CASSFAGSNQPQHF
>TRBV2|-|-|TRBJ2-2
TGTGCCAGCAGTGTAGGGGAGTGGGGCGGGGAGCTGTTTTTT
CASSVGEWGGELFF
>TRBV6-6|TRBD2|many|TRBJ2-2
TGTGCCAGCAGTCCGACTAGCGGGAACACCGGGGAGCTGTTTTTT
CASSPTSGNTGELFF
>TRBV12-3/TRBV12-4|-|many|TRBJ1-3
TGTGCCAGCACTAATCGGGTGGGGGAGTCAAACACCATATATTTT
CASTNRVGESNTIYF
>TRBV7-2|TRBD2|many|TRBJ2-5
TGTGCCAGCAGCCGTAATCCGGGACTAGCGTCTCAAGAGCCCCAGTACTTC
CASSRNPGLASQEPQYF
>TRBV9|-|once|TRBJ1-2
TGTGCCAGCACGGTCAGCCAAGATCAGGGACCCTATGGCTACACCTTC
CASTVSQDQGPYGYTF
>TRBV20-1|-|many|TRBJ2-7
TGCAGTGCTAGAGATGTTAGAGGGGCACGATACGAGCAGTACTTC
CSARDVRGARYEQYF
>TRBV24-1|-|-|TRBJ2-5
TGTGCCGCCAGTGAGTCGACTAACCAAGAGACCCAGTACTTC
CAASESTNQETQYF
>TRBV9|-|many|TRBJ2-2
TGTGCCAGCAGCAGCGGGCCCGCGAACACCGGGGAGCTGTTTTTT
CASSSGPANTGELFF
>TRBV24-1|-|-|TRBJ1-5
TGTGCCACCAGTGATTGGTCGGGGGGGAGCAATCAGCCCCAGCATTTT
CATSDWSGGSNQPQHF
>TRBV7-9|-|many|TRBJ2-3
TGTGCCAGCAGCTTAAGTCCCAGTCCTTCCACAGATACGCAGTATTTT
CASSLSPSPSTDTQYF
>TRBV7-9|-|-|TRBJ2-5
TGTGCCAGCAGAGCCCTGGGGCGGGCGGGTACAGAGACCCAGTACTTC
CASRALGRAGTETQYF